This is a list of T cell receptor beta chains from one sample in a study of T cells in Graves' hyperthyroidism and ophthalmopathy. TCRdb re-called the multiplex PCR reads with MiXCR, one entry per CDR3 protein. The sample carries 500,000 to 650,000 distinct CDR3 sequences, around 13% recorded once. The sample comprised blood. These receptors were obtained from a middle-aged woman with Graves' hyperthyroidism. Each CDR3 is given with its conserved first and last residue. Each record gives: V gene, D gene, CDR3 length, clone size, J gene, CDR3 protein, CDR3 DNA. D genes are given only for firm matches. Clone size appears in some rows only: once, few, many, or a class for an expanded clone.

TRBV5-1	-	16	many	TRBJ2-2	CASSQGGTAYTGELFF	TGCGCCAGCAGCCAAGGCGGGACAGCATACACCGGGGAGCTGTTTTTT
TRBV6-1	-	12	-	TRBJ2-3	CASVSDCGTQYF	TGTGCCAGCGTCTCCGACTGCGGTACGCAGTATTTT
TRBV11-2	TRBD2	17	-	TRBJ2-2	CASSLRSGIPNTGELFF	TGTGCCAGCAGCTTGAGGAGCGGGATCCCGAACACCGGGGAGCTGTTTTTT
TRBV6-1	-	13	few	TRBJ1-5	CASTSQGNQPQHF	TGTGCCAGCACCTCACAGGGCAATCAGCCCCAGCATTTT
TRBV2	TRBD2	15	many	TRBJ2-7	CASRAGLAGAYEQYF	TGTGCCAGCAGGGCGGGACTAGCGGGAGCATACGAGCAGTACTTC
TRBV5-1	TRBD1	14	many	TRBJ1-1	CASSTGDLNTEAFF	TGCGCCAGCTCGACAGGGGACCTGAACACTGAAGCTTTCTTT
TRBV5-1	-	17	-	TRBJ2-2	CASSLVLTGRGAGELFF	TGCGCCAGCAGCTTGGTTCTGACAGGTCGAGGCGCCGGGGAGCTGTTTTTT
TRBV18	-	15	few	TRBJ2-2	CASSPRTENTGELFF	TGTGCCAGCTCACCACGGACGGAGAACACCGGGGAGCTGTTTTTT
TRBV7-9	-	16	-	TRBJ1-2	CASSHQTARAYYGYTF	TGTGCCAGCAGCCATCAGACAGCGAGGGCGTACTATGGCTACACCTTC
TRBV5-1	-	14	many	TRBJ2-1	CASSSETHLGEQFF	TGCGCCAGCAGCTCGGAAACCCATCTCGGTGAGCAGTTCTTC
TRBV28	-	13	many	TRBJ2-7	CASTLWGEGEQYF	TGTGCCAGCACTTTATGGGGGGAAGGCGAGCAGTACTTC
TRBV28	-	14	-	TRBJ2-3	CASSLSRATDTQYF	TGTGCCAGCAGTTTATCGCGGGCCACAGATACGCAGTATTTT
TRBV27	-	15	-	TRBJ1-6	CASSLGGATPLPLHF	TGTGCCAGCAGTTTAGGGGGGGCCACGCCGTTACCCCTCCACTTT
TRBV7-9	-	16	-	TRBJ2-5	CASSSPKEPLQETQYF	TGTGCCAGCAGCTCACCCAAGGAGCCGCTTCAAGAGACCCAGTACTTC
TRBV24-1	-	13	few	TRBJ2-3	CATSGLTTDTQYF	TGTGCCACCAGTGGACTAACCACAGATACGCAGTATTTT
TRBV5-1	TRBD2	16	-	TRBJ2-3	CASSHQGLAGGDTQYF	TGCGCCAGCAGCCACCAGGGACTAGCGGGGGGAGATACGCAGTATTTT
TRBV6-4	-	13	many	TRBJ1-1	CASSPAANTEAFF	TGTGCCAGCAGTCCCGCCGCGAACACTGAAGCTTTCTTT
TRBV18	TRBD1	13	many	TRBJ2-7	CASSTRQGNEQYF	TGTGCCAGCTCAACTAGACAGGGCAACGAGCAGTACTTC
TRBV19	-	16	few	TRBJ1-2	CASRGPTDYQVYGYTF	TGTGCCAGTAGGGGACCGACAGACTACCAAGTCTATGGCTACACCTTC
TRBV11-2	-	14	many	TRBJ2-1	CASSVTYDNNEQFF	TGTGCCAGCAGCGTTACCTATGATAACAATGAGCAGTTCTTC
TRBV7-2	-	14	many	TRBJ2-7	CASSLAVTTYEQYF	TGTGCCAGCAGCTTAGCTGTCACAACCTACGAGCAGTACTTC
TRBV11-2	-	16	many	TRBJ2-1	CASSPRRGREVHEQFF	TGTGCCAGCAGCCCGAGAAGGGGGCGGGAGGTCCATGAGCAGTTCTTC
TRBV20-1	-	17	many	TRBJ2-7	CSARDEIRGDPSYEQYF	TGCAGTGCTAGAGATGAGATTAGGGGGGACCCCTCCTACGAGCAGTACTTC
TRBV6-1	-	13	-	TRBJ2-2	CASSGGRAGELFF	TGTGCCAGCAGCGGGGGCAGGGCCGGGGAGCTGTTTTTT
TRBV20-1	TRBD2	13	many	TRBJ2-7	CSARNSGKVEQYF	TGCAGTGCTAGGAATAGCGGGAAGGTCGAGCAGTACTTC
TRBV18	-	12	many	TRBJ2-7	CASSHLDTEQYF	TGTGCCAGCTCACACTTGGACACCGAGCAGTACTTC
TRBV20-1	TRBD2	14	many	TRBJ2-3	CSAWGLAGPDTQYF	TGCAGTGCTTGGGGACTAGCGGGACCAGATACGCAGTATTTT
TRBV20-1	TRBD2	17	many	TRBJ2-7	CSARTSGRAGISYEQYF	TGCAGTGCTCGGACTAGCGGGAGGGCCGGGATATCCTACGAGCAGTACTTC
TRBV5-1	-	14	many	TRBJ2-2	CASREGGDTGELFF	TGCGCCAGCAGGGAGGGAGGAGACACCGGGGAGCTGTTTTTT
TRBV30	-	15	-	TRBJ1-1	CTWTPLGQGNTEAFF	TGTACCTGGACCCCCCTTGGACAAGGGAACACTGAAGCTTTCTTT
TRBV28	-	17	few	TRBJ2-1	CASSSYSKLLTFNEQFF	TGTGCCAGCAGCTCCTATAGCAAGCTCTTGACTTTCAATGAGCAGTTCTTC
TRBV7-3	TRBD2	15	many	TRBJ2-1	CASSLTLAGANEQFF	TGTGCCAGCAGCTTAACACTAGCGGGAGCCAATGAGCAGTTCTTC
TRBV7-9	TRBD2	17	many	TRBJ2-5	CASSFKVGLAGKETQYF	TGTGCCAGCAGCTTTAAGGTTGGACTAGCGGGAAAAGAGACCCAGTACTTC
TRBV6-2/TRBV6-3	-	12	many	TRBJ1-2	CASSYQNYGYTF	TGTGCCAGCAGTTACCAAAACTATGGCTACACCTTC
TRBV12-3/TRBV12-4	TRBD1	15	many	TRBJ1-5	CASSPPGQGVQPQHF	TGTGCCAGCAGCCCCCCGGGACAGGGGGTTCAGCCCCAGCATTTT
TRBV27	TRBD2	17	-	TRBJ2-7	CASSLSQNGLAGLERYF	TGTGCCAGCAGTTTATCCCAAAACGGACTAGCGGGGCTCGAGCGGTACTTC
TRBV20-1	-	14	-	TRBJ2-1	CSAVHPLGGNEQFF	TGCAGTGCCGTACACCCGCTTGGGGGAAATGAGCAGTTCTTC
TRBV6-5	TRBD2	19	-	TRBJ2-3	CASSYSNSITSGTGDTQYF	TGTGCCAGCAGTTACTCGAATAGCATCACCAGCGGGACCGGAGATACGCAGTATTTT
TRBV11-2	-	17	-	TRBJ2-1	CASSLDVGRNSYNEQFF	TGTGCCAGCAGCTTAGATGTTGGGAGAAACTCCTACAATGAGCAGTTCTTC
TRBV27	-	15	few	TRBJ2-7	CASSLSGGGPYEQYF	TGTGCCAGCAGTTTATCCGGTGGCGGACCCTACGAGCAGTACTTC
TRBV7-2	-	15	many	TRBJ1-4	CASRLGGTVGEKLFF	TGTGCCAGCAGGCTCGGGGGGACTGTAGGTGAAAAACTGTTTTTT
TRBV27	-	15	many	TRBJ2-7	CASSLSRPSSYEQYF	TGTGCCAGCAGTTTATCTAGGCCGAGCTCCTACGAGCAGTACTTC
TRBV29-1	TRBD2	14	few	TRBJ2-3	CSVRSSGSTDTQYF	TGCAGCGTTAGATCTAGCGGGAGTACAGATACGCAGTATTTT
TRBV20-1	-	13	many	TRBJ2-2	CSARLGATGELFF	TGCAGTGCTAGATTAGGGGCTACCGGGGAGCTGTTTTTT
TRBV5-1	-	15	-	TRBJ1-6	CASSLRESYNSPLHF	TGCGCCAGCAGCCTCAGGGAATCGTATAATTCACCCCTCCACTTT
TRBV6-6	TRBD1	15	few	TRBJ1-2	CASSYTGQGGYGYTF	TGTGCCAGCAGTTACACCGGACAGGGTGGCTATGGCTACACCTTC
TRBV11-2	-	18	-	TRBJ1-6	CASSLGVGGILDHSPLHF	TGTGCCAGCAGCTTAGGCGTGGGTGGGATCCTAGACCATTCACCCCTCCACTTT
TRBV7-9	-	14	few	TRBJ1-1	CASSLSGANTEAFF	TGTGCCAGCAGCCTCTCAGGAGCTAACACTGAAGCTTTCTTT
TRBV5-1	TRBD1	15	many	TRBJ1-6	CASSFETGNNSPLHF	TGCGCCAGCAGCTTCGAGACAGGGAATAATTCACCCCTCCACTTT
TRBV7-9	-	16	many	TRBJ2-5	CASSLRRVLDGETQYF	TGTGCCAGCAGCTTAAGGCGAGTCCTCGATGGAGAGACCCAGTACTTC
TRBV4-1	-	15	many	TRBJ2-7	CASSQDRGSSYEQYF	TGCGCCAGCAGCCAAGATCGAGGGAGCTCCTACGAGCAGTACTTC
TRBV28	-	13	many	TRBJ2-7	CASSLFGGYEQYF	TGTGCCAGCAGTTTATTTGGGGGTTACGAGCAGTACTTC
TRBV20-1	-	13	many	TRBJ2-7	CSARNSGTPEQYF	TGCAGTGCTAGGAACTCCGGGACCCCCGAGCAGTACTTC
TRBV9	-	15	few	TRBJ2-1	CASSVAGTPNNEQFF	TGTGCCAGCAGCGTAGCAGGGACCCCTAACAATGAGCAGTTCTTC
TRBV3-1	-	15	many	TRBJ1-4	CASSQTSATNEKLFF	TGTGCCAGCAGCCAGACAAGTGCAACTAATGAAAAACTGTTTTTT
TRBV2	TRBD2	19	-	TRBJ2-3	CASSGGTSGSLRSTDTQYF	TGTGCCAGCAGTGGGGGGACTAGCGGGAGTCTCCGTAGCACAGATACGCAGTATTTT
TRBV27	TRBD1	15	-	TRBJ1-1	CASSPWTGANTEAFF	TGTGCCAGCAGCCCGTGGACAGGGGCTAACACTGAAGCTTTCTTT
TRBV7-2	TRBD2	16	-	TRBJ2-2	CASSFRRLAGSGELFF	TGTGCCAGCAGCTTTCGACGACTAGCGGGATCCGGGGAGCTGTTTTTT
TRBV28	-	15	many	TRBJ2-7	CASSRRQAISYEQYF	TGTGCCAGCAGCCGACGACAGGCTATTTCCTACGAGCAGTACTTC